These 28 T cell receptor beta chains originate from one sample sequenced in a study of shared clonotypes between healthy human individuals. The protocol was immunoSEQ multiplex PCR, while the TCRdb copy is restricted to in-frame clones and leaves out a portion. The table shows some 500,000 clones, with 79% occurring only once. Sequenced sample: PBMCs. All receptors come from a woman in her thirties or forties in good health. Some clones in this sample may be carry-over from other donors' samples.

This sequence joins TRBV5-1 and TRBJ1-4; 11 bases are a match to TRBD1. V lost 4 bases, J lost 7 bases, and 3 bases stayed unmatched. The germline V gene encodes CDR1 SGHRS and CDR2 YFSETQ. The CDR3 consists of 14 residues. The CDR3 protein is CASSLGQGAEKLFF. Here the CDR3 DNA reads TGCGCCAGCAGCCTAGGACAGGGGGCTGAAAAACTGTTTTTT.

The CDR3, as DNA: TGTGCCAGTAGTCGACGACAGGCTCTAAATGAAAAACTGTTTTTT. Translating it yields CASSRRQALNEKLFF. This chain links TRBV19 with TRBJ1-4; possibly TRBD1 for D (6 bases). The CDR3 sequence is 15 residues long. Germline V CDR1 and CDR2: LNHDA, SQIVND (reference sequence). V was cut by 5 bases and J by 5 bases, with 15 bases left in between.

The chain links TRBV10-3 to TRBJ2-3; 9 positions agree with TRBD1. V lost 10 bases and J lost 4; bases outside the gene matches: 9. The CDR3 is made up of 14 amino acids. Germline CDR1 ENHRY, CDR2 SYGVKD. This CDR3 reads CATERDRAADTQYF. As DNA, the CDR3 is TGTGCCACCGAAAGGGACAGGGCGGCAGATACGCAGTATTTT.

The chain carries TRBV7-2 and TRBJ2-7; D gene ambiguous. Germline V gene data show CDR1 as SGHTA and CDR2 as FQGNSA. This CDR3 spans 15 amino acids. V lost 0 bases and J lost 3, with 12 bases in between. The CDR3, as DNA: TGTGCCAGCAGCTTAGCTTCGGACGGCCACTACGAGCAGTACTTC. Protein: CASSLASDGHYEQYF. Full variable domain (missing parts from reference TRBV7-2 and TRBJ2-7): GAGVSQSPSNKVTEKGKDVELRCDPISGHTALYWYRQSLGQGLEFLIYFQGNSAPDKSGLPSDRFSAERTGGSVSTLTIQRTQQEDSAVYLCASSLASDGHYEQYFGPGTRLTVT.

CDR3 bases: TGTGCCAGCAGCTCCCGCGAGATCGCGGCTTGCGGCAATCAGCCCCAGCATTTT. It codes for CASSSREIAACGNQPQHF. V gene TRBV7-2 combines with J gene TRBJ1-5; D remains unclear. Per the germline V gene, CDR1 is SGHTA and CDR2 is FQGNSA. The CDR3 length is 18 residues. Trimming shortened V by 4 bases and J by 2 bases, and 21 bases separated the two germline ends.

This chain connects TRBV5-1 to TRBJ2-5, with D unclear. Trimming left V 4 bases short and J 5 bases short, with 9 bases between. This CDR3 region has 12 residues. The germline V gene encodes CDR1 SGHRS and CDR2 YFSETQ. Here the CDR3 reads CASSAQQETQYF. Written as DNA, the CDR3 is TGCGCCAGCAGCGCCCAACAGGAGACCCAGTACTTC.

This rearrangement joins TRBV11-2 to TRBJ1-2, with D perhaps matching TRBD1 (6 bases). Germline V gene data show CDR1 as SGHAT and CDR2 as FQNNGV. V was shortened by 1 base and J by 8 bases, with 23 bases between the two germline ends. The CDR3 consists of 17 residues. As DNA, the CDR3 is TGTGCCAGCAGCTTAGTTTCGCCGGGTCAGGGGATTTACGGCTACACCTTC. Protein sequence: CASSLVSPGQGIYGYTF.

This chain joins TRBV9 and TRBJ1-5, with unresolved D. Germline-derived CDR1 and CDR2 are SGDLS and YYNGEE. Trimming cost V 4 bases and J 4 bases, with 12 bases left between them. The CDR3 runs 14 residues. CDR3 region: CASSTGPVNQPQHF. The CDR3 DNA reads TGTGCCAGCAGCACCGGACCGGTTAATCAGCCCCAGCATTTT. The whole variable domain, remainder taken from reference TRBV9 and TRBJ1-5, is DSGVTQTPKHLITATGQRVTLRCSPRSGDLSVYWYQQSLDQGLQFLIQYYNGEERAKGNILERFSAQQFPDLHSELNLSSLELGDSALYFCASSTGPVNQPQHFGDGTRLSIL.

This clone has more than one count but fewer than ten. The chain carries TRBV6-6 and TRBJ1-1, with 8 bases fitting TRBD1. Germline V CDR1 and CDR2: MNHNY, SVGAGI (reference sequence). The J segment lost 4 bases and the V segment lost 4 bases, leaving 8 bases of the junction unmatched. The CDR3 sequence is 15 residues long. The chain's CDR3 is CASSSEPRGLTEAFF. In DNA form, the CDR3 reads TGTGCCAGCAGTTCAGAACCCAGGGGGCTCACTGAAGCTTTCTTT.

The chain employs TRBV5-1 and TRBJ2-2, with a weak D call TRBD1 (6 bases). CDR1 is SGHRS, CDR2 YFSETQ, per germline. The germline V and J ends were trimmed by 3 bases and 2 bases, with 14 bases remaining between them. The CDR3 sequence is 16 residues long. CDR3 DNA sequence: TGCGCCAGCAGCTGGATCGGACAGAGAAACACCGGGGAGCTGTTTTTT. It specifies CASSWIGQRNTGELFF. Full variable domain (outside the CDR3, taken from reference TRBV5-1 and TRBJ2-2): KAGVTQTPRYLIKTRGQQVTLSCSPISGHRSVSWYQQTPGQGLQFLFEYFSETQRNKGNFPGRFSGRQFSNSRSEMNVSTLELGDSALYLCASSWIGQRNTGELFFGEGSRLTVL.

The J gene is TRBJ1-2, the V gene TRBV28; maybe TRBD1 (5 bases). CDR1 and CDR2 (germline): MDHEN, SYDVKM. The CDR3 consists of 14 residues. V was trimmed by 7 bases and J by 1 base, leaving 13 bases between them. The CDR3 spells CASNERGVNYGYTF. For the CDR3, the DNA is TGTGCCAGCAACGAACGGGGGGTTAACTATGGCTACACCTTC.

V and J are TRBV18 and TRBJ2-7; TRBD1 agrees at 9 bases. V gave up 5 bases and J gave up 1 base; unmatched junction bases: 6. There are 15 residues in the CDR3. Germline lookup yields CDR1 KGHSH and CDR2 LQKENI. CDR3: CASSNLGTGSYEQYF. The CDR3 coding sequence is TGTGCCAGCTCAAACCTAGGGACAGGGTCCTACGAGCAGTACTTC.

The chain carries TRBV10-3 and TRBJ1-1; D not resolved. This CDR3 has 14 residues. Germline CDR1 is ENHRY and CDR2 is SYGVKD. V shed 3 bases and J shed 4 bases, with 12 bases lying between them. CDR3 nucleotides: TGTGCCATCAGTGACCCGGCCTCCGGCACTGAAGCTTTCTTT. It codes for CAISDPASGTEAFF.

This chain uses TRBV5-5 with TRBJ1-1; 7 bases are shared with TRBD1. The germline CDR1 and CDR2 sequences are SGHKS and YYEKEE (reference sequence). Unmatched junction bases numbered 12, after V lost 4 bases and J lost 6 bases. This CDR3 is built from 15 residues. The CDR3 nucleotides are TGTGCCAGCAGCCTATCGGGACAGCAGTTCTCTGAAGCTTTCTTT. Its protein is CASSLSGQQFSEAFF. The full variable domain, with the rest looked up from reference TRBV5-5 and TRBJ1-1, is DAGVTQSPTHLIKTRGQQVTLRCSPISGHKSVSWYQQVLGQGPQFIFQYYEKEERGRGNFPDRFSARQFPNYSSELNVNALLLGDSALYLCASSLSGQQFSEAFFGQGTRLTVV.

As concerns this clone: This may stem from a read error, because a much larger clone lies one nucleotide away. Other DNA sequences within the sample encode an identical CDR3. J is TRBJ2-4 and V is TRBV5-1; D remains unclear. The germline V and J ends were trimmed by 0 bases and 0 bases, with 4 bases remaining between them. The CDR3 covers 14 residues. Germline V CDR1 and CDR2: SGHRS, YFSETQ. Here the CDR3 DNA reads TGCGCCAGCAGCTTGGGGGTAGCCAAAAACATTCAGTACTTC. As protein: CASSLGVAKNIQYF.

The V and J genes are TRBV18 and TRBJ2-7; tentative D call: TRBD1 (6 bases). V was shortened by 2 bases and J by 4 bases, with 15 bases between the two germline ends. Germline V CDR1 and CDR2: KGHSH, LQKENI. The CDR3 loop spans 15 amino acids. CDR3: CASSPSGTSFYEQYF. In DNA, the CDR3 is TGTGCCAGCTCACCATCCGGGACAAGCTTTTACGAGCAGTACTTC. The full variable domain, in which reference TRBV18 and TRBJ2-7 provide the parts outside the CDR3, is NAGVMQNPRHLVRRRGQEARLRCSPMKGHSHVYWYRQLPEEGLKFMVYLQKENIIDESGMPKERFSAEFPKEGPSILRIQQVVRGDSAAYFCASSPSGTSFYEQYFGPGTRLTVT.

This clone appeared a few times. The chain recombines TRBV7-9 with TRBJ2-2; the match to TRBD2 covers 7 bases. Germline V gene data show CDR1 as SEHNR and CDR2 as FQNEAQ (reference sequence). Trimming at V came to 1 base and at J to 1 base, leaving 0 bases not matched to a gene. The length of the CDR3 is 15 residues. In nucleotides, the CDR3 is TGTGCCAGCAGCTTAGTAGCGGGGAACACCGGGGAGCTGTTTTTT. Translated: CASSLVAGNTGELFF.

The V and J genes are TRBV6-5 and TRBJ2-1, with D perhaps matching TRBD2 (5 bases). Per the germline V gene, CDR1 is MNHEY and CDR2 is SVGAGI. Trimming cost V 6 bases and J 9 bases, with 18 bases left between them. CDR3 length: 14 residues. The CDR3 region is CASSIIGLRVEQFF. CDR3 DNA: TGTGCCAGCAGCATCATCGGATTGCGGGTTGAGCAGTTCTTC.

The V and J genes are TRBV6-1 and TRBJ2-3, with 12 bases aligning to TRBD1. The length of the CDR3 is 17 residues. The V gene's germline CDR1 is MNHNS and CDR2 SASEGT. V shed 4 bases and J 5 bases; nucleotides not matched to a gene: 10. The CDR3 bases are TGTGCCAGCAGTGCCTTACCGGGACAGGGGGCCGTAGATACGCAGTATTTT. Translating it yields CASSALPGQGAVDTQYF.

The chain uses TRBV11-2 and TRBJ2-1, with 12 bases aligning to TRBD2. V dropped 7 bases and J dropped 6; count of bases not matched to a gene: 7. Germline V lookup: CDR1 SGHAT, CDR2 FQNNGV. There are 15 residues in the CDR3. CDR3 nucleotides: TGTGCCAGCAACAACCGACTAGCGGGAGTCAATGAGCAGTTCTTC. Translating it yields CASNNRLAGVNEQFF.

Remarks on this clone: With a far larger clone one base away, a read error is the likely cause. This sequence joins TRBV5-1 and TRBJ1-5; TRBD1 aligns across 12 bases. With the DNA end fitting TRBJ2-3 better, the J assignment may be wrong. The CDR3 consists of 15 residues. Per the germline V gene, CDR1 is SGHRS and CDR2 is YFSETQ. CDR3 coding DNA: TGCGCCAGCAGCTGGGGGACAGGGGGCGGTCAGCCCCAGTATTTT. It encodes CASSWGTGGGQPQYF.

The V call is TRBV7-9, the J call TRBJ2-5, with D possibly matching TRBD1 (5 bases). The CDR3 has 15 amino acids. The V end lost 3 bases, the J end lost 2 bases, and 13 bases lay between the germline ends. Germline values: CDR1 SEHNR, CDR2 FQNEAQ (reference sequence). CDR3 residues: CASSLGQPPQETQYF. As DNA, the CDR3 is TGTGCCAGCAGCTTGGGGCAGCCACCTCAAGAGACCCAGTACTTC.

The chain is built from TRBV7-8 and TRBJ2-1, with TRBD2 matching 9 bases. The trim removed 5 bases at V and 10 bases at J, leaving 24 bases unmatched. CDR1 is SGHVS, CDR2 FQNEAQ, per germline. CDR3 size: 19 residues. CDR3 loop: CASSPPPNGLAGPRGEQFF. CDR3 nucleotide sequence: TGTGCCAGCAGCCCCCCTCCGAATGGGCTAGCGGGGCCTCGGGGCGAGCAGTTCTTC. The whole variable domain, remainder taken from reference TRBV7-8 and TRBJ2-1, is GAGVSQSPRYKVAKRGQDVALRCDPISGHVSLFWYQQALGQGPEFLTYFQNEAQLDKSGLPSDRFFAERPEGSVSTLKIQRTQQEDSAVYLCASSPPPNGLAGPRGEQFFGPGTRLTVL.

In regard to this clone: A read error may be the cause here, since a much bigger clone is one base away. Within the sample, other DNA sequences also encode this same CDR3. This rearrangement joins TRBV11-1 to TRBJ2-1; 10 bases map to TRBD2. The germline CDR1 and CDR2 sequences are SGHAT and FQDESV (reference sequence). This CDR3 has 14 amino acids. CDR3 DNA sequence: TGTGCCAGTAGCTCCTGGCTAGCGGGAGCGGTGCAGTTCTTC. This gives the protein CASSSWLAGAVQFF.

This clone appeared once. This chain connects TRBV9 to TRBJ2-5, with D possibly TRBD2 on 5 matching bases. There are 13 residues in the CDR3. Germline V gene sequence: CDR1 SGDLS, CDR2 YYNGEE. V lost 2 bases, J lost 5 bases, and 10 bases lay in between. The CDR3 DNA sequence: TGTGCCAGCAGCGTTTGGGGAGAGGAGACCCAGTACTTC. Its translation: CASSVWGEETQYF.

The chain joins TRBV29-1 to TRBJ2-7; TRBD2 matches 8 bases. The CDR3 runs to 12 residues. Germline V gene data show CDR1 as SQVTM and CDR2 as ANQGSEA. The V gene end was trimmed by 5 bases and the J gene end by 7 bases; junction bases not matched to a gene: 7. The DNA of the CDR3 is TGCAGCGTTCAGCGGGAGAGTAGGGAGCAGTACTTC. Amino acids: CSVQRESREQYF.

The chain employs TRBV6-4 and TRBJ2-1, with TRBD2 as a possible D gene (6 bases). V was cut by 0 bases and J by 9 bases, with 15 bases left in between. The CDR3 totals 15 residues. Germline CDR1 reads MRHNA; CDR2 reads SNTAGT. CDR3 loop: CASSDSPTSSGEQFF. CDR3 DNA: TGTGCCAGCAGTGACTCCCCTACTAGCTCTGGTGAGCAGTTCTTC.

V usage is TRBV11-2 and J usage is TRBJ2-1, with a tentative D call TRBD2 (6 bases). This CDR3 has 15 amino acids. V gave up 5 bases and J gave up 10 bases, with 21 bases separating them. The germline gives CDR1 SGHAT, CDR2 FQNNGV. The CDR3 sequence is CASSQTGLPLGEQFF. The CDR3 bases are TGTGCCAGCAGCCAGACGGGACTTCCCCTCGGGGAGCAGTTCTTC.